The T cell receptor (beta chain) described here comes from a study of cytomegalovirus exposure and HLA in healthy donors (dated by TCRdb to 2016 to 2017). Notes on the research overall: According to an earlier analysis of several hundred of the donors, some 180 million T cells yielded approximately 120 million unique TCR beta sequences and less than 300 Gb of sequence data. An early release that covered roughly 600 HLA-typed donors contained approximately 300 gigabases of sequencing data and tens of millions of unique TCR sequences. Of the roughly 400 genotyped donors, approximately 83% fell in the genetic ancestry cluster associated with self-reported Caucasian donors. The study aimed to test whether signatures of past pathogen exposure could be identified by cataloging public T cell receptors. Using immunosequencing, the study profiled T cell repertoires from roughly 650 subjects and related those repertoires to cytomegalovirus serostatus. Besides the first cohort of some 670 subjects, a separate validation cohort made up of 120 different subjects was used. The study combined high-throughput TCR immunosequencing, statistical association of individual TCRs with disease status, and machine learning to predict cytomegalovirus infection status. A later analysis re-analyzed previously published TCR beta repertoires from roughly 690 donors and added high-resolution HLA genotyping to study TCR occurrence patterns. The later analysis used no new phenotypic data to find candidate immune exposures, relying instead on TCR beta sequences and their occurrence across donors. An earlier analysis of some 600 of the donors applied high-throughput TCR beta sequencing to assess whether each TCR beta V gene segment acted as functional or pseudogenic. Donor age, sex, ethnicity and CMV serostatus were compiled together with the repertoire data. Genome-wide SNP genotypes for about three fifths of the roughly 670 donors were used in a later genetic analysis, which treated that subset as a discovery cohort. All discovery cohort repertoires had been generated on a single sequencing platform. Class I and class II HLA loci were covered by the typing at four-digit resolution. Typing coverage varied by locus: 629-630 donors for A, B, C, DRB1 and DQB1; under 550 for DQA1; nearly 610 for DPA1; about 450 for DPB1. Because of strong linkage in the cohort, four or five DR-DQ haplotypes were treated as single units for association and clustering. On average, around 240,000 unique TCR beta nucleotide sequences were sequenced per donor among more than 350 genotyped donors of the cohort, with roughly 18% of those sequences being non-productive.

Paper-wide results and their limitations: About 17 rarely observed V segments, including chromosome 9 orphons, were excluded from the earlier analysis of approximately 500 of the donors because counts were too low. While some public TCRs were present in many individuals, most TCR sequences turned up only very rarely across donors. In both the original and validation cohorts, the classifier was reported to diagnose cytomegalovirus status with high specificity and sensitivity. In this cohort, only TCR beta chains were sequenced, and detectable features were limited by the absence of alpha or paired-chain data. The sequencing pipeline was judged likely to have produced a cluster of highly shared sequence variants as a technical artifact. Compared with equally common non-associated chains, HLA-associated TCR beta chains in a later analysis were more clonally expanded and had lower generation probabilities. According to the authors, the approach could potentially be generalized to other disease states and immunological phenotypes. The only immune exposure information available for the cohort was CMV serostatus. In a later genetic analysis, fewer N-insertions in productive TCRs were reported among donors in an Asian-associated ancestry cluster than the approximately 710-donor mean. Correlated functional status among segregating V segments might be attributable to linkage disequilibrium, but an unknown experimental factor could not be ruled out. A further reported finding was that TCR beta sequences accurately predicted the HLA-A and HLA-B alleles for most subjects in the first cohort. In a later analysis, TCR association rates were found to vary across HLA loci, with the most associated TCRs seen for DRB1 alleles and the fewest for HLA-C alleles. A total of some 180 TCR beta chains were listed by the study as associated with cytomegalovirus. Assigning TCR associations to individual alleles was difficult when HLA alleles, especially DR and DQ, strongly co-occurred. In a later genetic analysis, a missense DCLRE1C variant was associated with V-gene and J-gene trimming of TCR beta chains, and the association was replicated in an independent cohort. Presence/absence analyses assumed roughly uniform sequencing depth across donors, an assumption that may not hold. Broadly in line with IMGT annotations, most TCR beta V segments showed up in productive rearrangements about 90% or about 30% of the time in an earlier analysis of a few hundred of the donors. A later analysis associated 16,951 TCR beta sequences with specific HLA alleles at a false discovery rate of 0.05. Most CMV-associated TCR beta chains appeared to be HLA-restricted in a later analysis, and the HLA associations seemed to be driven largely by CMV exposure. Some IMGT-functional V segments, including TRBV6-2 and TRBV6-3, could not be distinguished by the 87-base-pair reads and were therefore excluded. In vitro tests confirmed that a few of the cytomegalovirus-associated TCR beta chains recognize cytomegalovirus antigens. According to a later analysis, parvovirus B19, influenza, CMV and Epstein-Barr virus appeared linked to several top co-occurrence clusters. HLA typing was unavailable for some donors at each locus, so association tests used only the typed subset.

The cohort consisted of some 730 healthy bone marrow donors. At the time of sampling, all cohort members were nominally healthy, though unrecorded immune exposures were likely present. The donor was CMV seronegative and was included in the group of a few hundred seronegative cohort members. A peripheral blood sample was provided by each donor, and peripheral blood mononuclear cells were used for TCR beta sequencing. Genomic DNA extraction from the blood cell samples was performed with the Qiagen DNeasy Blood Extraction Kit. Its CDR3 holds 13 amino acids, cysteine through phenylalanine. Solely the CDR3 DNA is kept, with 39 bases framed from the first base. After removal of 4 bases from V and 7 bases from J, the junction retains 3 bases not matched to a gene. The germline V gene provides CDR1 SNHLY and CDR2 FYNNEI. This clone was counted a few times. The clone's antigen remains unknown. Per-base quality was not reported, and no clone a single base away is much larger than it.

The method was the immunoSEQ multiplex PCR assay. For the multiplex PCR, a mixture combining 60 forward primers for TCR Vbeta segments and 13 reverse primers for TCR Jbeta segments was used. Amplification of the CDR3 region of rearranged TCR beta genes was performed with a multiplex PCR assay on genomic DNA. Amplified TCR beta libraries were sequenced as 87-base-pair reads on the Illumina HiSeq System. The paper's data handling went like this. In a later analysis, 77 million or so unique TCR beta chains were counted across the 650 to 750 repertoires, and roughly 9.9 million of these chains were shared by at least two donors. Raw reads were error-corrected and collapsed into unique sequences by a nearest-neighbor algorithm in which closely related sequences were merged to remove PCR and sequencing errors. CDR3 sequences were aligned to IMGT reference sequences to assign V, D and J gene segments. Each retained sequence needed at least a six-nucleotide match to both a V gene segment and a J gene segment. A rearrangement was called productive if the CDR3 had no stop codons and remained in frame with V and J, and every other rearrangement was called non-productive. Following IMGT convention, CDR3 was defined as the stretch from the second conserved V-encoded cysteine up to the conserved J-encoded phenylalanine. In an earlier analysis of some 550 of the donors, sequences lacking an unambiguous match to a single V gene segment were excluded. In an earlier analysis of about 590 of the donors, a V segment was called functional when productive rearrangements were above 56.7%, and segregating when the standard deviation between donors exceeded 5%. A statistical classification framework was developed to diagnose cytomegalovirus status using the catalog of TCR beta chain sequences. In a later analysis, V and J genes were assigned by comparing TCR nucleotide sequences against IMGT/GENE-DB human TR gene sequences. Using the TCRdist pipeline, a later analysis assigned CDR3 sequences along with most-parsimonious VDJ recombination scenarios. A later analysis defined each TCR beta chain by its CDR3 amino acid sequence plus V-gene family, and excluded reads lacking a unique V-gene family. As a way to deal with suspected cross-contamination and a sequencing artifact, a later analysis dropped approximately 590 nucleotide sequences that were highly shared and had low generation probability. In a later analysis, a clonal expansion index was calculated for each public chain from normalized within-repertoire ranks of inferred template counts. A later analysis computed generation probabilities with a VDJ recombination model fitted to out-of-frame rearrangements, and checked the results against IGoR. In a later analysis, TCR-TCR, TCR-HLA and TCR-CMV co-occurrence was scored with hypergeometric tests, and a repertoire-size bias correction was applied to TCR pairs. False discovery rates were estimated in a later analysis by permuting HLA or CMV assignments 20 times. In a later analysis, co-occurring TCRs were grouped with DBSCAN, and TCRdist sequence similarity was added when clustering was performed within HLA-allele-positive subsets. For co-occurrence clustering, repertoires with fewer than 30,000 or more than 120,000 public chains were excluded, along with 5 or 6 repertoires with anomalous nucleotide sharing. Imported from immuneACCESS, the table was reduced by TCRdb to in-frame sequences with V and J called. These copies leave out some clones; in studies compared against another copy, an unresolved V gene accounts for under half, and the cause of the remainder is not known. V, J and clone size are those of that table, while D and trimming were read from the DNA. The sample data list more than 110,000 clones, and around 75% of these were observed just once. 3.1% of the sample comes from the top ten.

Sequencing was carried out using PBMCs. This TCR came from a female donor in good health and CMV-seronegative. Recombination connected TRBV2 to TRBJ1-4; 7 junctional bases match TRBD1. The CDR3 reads CASSGQGGEKLFF. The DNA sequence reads TGTGCCAGCAGTGGACAGGGCGGTGAAAAACTGTTTTTT.